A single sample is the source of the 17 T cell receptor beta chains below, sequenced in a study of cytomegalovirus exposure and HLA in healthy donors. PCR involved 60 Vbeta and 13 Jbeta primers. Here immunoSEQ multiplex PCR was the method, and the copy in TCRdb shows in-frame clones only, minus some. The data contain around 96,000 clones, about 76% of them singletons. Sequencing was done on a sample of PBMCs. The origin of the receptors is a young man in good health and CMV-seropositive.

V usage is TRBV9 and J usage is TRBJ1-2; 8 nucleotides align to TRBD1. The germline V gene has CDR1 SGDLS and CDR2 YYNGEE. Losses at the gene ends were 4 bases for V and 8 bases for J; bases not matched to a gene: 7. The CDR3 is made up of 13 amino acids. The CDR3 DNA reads TGTGCCAGCAGCCCTTACAGGGGGTCCGGCTACACCTTC. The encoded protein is CASSPYRGSGYTF.

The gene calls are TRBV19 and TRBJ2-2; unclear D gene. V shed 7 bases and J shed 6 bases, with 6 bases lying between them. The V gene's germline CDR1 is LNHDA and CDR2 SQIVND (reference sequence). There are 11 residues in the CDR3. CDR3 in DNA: TGTGCCAGTAAATTAGCCGGGGAGCTGTTTTTT. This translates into CASKLAGELFF.

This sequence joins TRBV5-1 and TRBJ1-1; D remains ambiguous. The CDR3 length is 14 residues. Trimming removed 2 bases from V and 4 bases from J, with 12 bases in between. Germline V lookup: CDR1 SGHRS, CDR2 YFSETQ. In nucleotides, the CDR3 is TGCGCCAGCAGCTTTTCTCCGGGATTCACTGAAGCTTTCTTT. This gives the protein CASSFSPGFTEAFF.

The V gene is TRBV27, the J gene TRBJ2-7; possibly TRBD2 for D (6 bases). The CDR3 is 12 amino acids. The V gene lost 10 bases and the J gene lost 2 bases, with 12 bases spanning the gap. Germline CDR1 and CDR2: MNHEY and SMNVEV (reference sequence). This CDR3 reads CATGGAPYEQYF. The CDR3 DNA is TGTGCCACCGGGGGTGCCCCCTACGAGCAGTACTTC.

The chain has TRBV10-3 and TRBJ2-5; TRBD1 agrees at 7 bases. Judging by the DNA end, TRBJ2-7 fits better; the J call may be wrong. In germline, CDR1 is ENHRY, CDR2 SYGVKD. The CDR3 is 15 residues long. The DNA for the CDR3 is TGTGCCATCAGTGAGTCACCAGGGGGACAAGGCGAGCAGTACTTC. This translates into CAISESPGGQGEQYF.

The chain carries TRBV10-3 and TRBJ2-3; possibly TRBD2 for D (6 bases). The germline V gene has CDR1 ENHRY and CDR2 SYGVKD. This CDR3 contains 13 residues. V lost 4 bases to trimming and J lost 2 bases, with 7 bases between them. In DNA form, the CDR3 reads TGTGCCATCAGTGGGGAGGTCACAGATACGCAGTATTTT. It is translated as CAISGEVTDTQYF.

The CDR3 sequence: CSVAATADTGELFF. CDR3 nucleotide sequence: TGCAGCGTTGCGGCCACTGCGGACACCGGGGAGCTGTTTTTT. The chain is built from TRBV29-1 and TRBJ2-2; unclear D gene. V lost 4 bases and J lost 3, with 12 bases in between. This CDR3 has 14 residues. CDR1 SQVTM and CDR2 ANQGSEA come from the germline V gene.

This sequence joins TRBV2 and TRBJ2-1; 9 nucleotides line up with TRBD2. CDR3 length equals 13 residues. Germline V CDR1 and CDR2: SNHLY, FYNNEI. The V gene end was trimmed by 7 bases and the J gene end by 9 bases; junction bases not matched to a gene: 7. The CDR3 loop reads CASTAGGLGEQFF. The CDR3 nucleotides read TGTGCCAGCACGGCGGGGGGGTTAGGTGAGCAGTTCTTC.

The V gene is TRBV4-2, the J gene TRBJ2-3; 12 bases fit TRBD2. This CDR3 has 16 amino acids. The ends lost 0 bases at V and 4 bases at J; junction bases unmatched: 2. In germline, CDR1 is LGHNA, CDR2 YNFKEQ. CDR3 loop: CASSQEASGGADTQYF. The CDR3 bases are TGTGCCAGCAGCCAAGAGGCTAGCGGGGGGGCAGATACGCAGTATTTT.

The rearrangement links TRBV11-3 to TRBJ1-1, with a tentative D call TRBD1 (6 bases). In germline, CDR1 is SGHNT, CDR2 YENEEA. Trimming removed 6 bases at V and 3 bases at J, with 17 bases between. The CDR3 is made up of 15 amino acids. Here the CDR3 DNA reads TGTGCCAGCAGGACCATTCGTGAGGGGGACACTGAAGCTTTCTTT. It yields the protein CASRTIREGDTEAFF.

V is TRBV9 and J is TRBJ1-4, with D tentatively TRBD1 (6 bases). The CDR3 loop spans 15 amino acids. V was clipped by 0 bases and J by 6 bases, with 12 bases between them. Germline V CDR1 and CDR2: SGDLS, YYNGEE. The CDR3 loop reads CASSVGWQGYEKLFF. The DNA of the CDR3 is TGTGCCAGCAGCGTAGGATGGCAGGGGTATGAAAAACTGTTTTTT.

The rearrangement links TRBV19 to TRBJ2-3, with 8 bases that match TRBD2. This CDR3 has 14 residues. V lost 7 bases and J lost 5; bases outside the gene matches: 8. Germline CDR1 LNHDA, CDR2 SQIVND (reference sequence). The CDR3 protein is CASTAGGVVDTQYF. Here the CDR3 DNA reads TGTGCCAGTACGGCCGGGGGGGTGGTAGATACGCAGTATTTT.

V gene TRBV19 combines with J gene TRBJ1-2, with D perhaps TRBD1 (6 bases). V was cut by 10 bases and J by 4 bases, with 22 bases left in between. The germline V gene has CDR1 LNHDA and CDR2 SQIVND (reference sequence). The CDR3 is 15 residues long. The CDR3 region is CATKGTPDSLYGYTF. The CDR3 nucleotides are TGTGCCACCAAGGGGACCCCGGACAGCCTCTATGGCTACACCTTC.

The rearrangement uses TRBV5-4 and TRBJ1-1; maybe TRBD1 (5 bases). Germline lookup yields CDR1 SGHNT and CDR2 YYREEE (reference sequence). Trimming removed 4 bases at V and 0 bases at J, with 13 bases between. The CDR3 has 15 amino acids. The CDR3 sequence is CASSPRGGMNTEAFF. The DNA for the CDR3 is TGTGCCAGCAGCCCCCGGGGGGGAATGAACACTGAAGCTTTCTTT.

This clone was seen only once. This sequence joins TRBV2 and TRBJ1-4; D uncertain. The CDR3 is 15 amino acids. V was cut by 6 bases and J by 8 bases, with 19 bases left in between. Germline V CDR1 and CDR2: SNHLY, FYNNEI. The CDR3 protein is CASRGRSGVREKLFF. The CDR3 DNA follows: TGTGCCAGCAGAGGGAGGTCCGGGGTTCGGGAAAAACTGTTTTTT.

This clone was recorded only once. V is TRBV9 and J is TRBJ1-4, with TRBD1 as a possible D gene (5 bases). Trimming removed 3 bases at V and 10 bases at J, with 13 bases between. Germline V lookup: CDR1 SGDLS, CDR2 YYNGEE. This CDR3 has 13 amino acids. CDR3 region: CASSEGTEGKLFF. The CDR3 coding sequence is TGTGCCAGCAGCGAGGGGACGGAGGGAAAACTGTTTTTT. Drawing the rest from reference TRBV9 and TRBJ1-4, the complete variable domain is DSGVTQTPKHLITATGQRVTLRCSPRSGDLSVYWYQQSLDQGLQFLIQYYNGEERAKGNILERFSAQQFPDLHSELNLSSLELGDSALYFCASSEGTEGKLFFGSGTQLSVL.

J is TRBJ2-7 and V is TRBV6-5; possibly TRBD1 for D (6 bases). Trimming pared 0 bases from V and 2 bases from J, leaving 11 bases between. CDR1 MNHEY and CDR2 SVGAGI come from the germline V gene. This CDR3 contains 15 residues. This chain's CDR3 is CASSYSQGPTYEQYF. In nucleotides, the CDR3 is TGTGCCAGCAGTTACTCGCAGGGGCCCACCTACGAGCAGTACTTC.